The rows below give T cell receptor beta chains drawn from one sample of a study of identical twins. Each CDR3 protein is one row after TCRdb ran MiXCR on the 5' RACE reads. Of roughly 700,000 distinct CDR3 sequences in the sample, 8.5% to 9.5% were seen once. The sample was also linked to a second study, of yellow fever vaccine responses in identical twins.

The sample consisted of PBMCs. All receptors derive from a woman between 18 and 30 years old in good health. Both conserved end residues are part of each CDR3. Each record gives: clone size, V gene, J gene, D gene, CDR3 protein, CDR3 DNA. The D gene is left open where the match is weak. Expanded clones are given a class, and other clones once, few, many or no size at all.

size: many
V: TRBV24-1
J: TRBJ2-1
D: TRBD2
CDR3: CATSPELAGGHEQFF
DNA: TGTGCCACCAGCCCGGAACTAGCGGGGGGGCATGAGCAGTTCTTC

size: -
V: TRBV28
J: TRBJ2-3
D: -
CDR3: CASSLRVADTQYF
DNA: TGTGCCAGCAGTCTAAGGGTTGCAGATACGCAGTATTTT

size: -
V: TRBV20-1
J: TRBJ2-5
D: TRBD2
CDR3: CSARASGRAQQETQYF
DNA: TGCAGTGCTAGGGCTAGCGGGAGGGCTCAGCAAGAGACCCAGTACTTC

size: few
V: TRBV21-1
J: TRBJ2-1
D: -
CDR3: CASSNKRHSYNEQFF
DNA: TGTGCCAGCAGCAACAAGCGACACTCCTACAATGAGCAGTTCTTC

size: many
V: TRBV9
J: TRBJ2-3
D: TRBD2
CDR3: CASSGRLAGDTDTQYF
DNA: TGTGCCAGCAGCGGACGACTAGCGGGGGACACAGATACGCAGTATTTT

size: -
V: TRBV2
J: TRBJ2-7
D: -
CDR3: CASSDLAQSSYEQYF
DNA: TGTGCCAGCAGTGATCTGGCCCAGAGCTCCTACGAGCAGTACTTC

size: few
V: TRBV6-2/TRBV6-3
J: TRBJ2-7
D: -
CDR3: CASSYSLRHYEQYF
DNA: TGTGCCAGCAGTTACTCTTTGAGACACTACGAGCAGTACTTC

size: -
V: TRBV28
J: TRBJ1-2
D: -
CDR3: CASSLPLASNYGYTF
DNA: TGTGCCAGCAGTTTACCCCTTGCCTCGAACTATGGCTACACCTTC

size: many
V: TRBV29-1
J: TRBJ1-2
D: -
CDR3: CSVEIGYGYTF
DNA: TGCAGCGTTGAAATCGGCTATGGCTACACCTTC

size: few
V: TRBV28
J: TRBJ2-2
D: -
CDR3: CASSFPTQGATGELFF
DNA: TGTGCCAGCAGTTTCCCAACACAGGGCGCCACCGGGGAGCTGTTTTTT

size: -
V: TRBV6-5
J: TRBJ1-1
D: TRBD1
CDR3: CASSYTRGSGTEAFF
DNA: TGTGCCAGCAGTTACACCAGGGGGAGTGGGACTGAAGCTTTCTTT

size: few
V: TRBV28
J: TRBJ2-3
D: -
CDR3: CASKWGRARRTDTQYF
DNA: TGTGCCAGCAAGTGGGGCAGGGCGAGACGCACAGATACGCAGTATTTT

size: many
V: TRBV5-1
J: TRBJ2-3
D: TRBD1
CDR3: CASDTGQHNTDTQYF
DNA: TGCGCCAGCGATACGGGACAGCATAACACAGATACGCAGTATTTT

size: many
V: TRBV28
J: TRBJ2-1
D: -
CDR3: CASTYRDNEQFF
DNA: TGTGCCAGCACTTACAGGGACAATGAGCAGTTCTTC

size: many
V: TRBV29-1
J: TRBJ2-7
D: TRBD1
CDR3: CSVSPGQGHYEQYF
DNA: TGCAGCGTTTCGCCGGGACAGGGACACTACGAGCAGTACTTC

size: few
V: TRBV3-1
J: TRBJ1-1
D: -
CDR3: CASSQSGQLNTEAFF
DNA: TGTGCCAGCAGCCAGAGTGGTCAGTTGAACACTGAAGCTTTCTTT

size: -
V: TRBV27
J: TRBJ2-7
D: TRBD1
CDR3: CASSSRQGTYEQYF
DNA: TGTGCCAGCAGTTCCCGACAGGGTACCTACGAGCAGTACTTC

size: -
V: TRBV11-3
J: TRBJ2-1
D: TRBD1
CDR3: CASSLTGIDNEQFF
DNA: TGTGCCAGCAGCTTGACAGGGATCGACAATGAGCAGTTCTTC

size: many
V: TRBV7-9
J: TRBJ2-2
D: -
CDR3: CASSLALTGELFF
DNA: TGTGCCAGCAGCTTAGCGCTCACCGGGGAGCTGTTTTTT

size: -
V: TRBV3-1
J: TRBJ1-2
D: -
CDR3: CASSQAPGQYGYTF
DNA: TGTGCCAGCAGCCAAGCTCCGGGACAATATGGCTACACCTTC

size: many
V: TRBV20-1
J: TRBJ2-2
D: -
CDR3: CSARVGGADTGELFF
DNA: TGCAGTGCTAGAGTCGGAGGGGCCGACACCGGGGAGCTGTTTTTT

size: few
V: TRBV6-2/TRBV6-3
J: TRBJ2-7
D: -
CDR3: CASTGSVHYEQYF
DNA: TGTGCCAGCACCGGATCGGTGCATTACGAGCAGTACTTC

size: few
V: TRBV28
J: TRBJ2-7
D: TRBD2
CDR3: CASQGTGLAGNYEQYF
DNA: TGTGCTTCACAGGGTACCGGACTAGCGGGTAACTACGAGCAGTACTTC

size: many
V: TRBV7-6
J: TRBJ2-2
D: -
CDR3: CASSGIFDGLTGELFF
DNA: TGTGCCAGCAGCGGAATTTTTGATGGCTTGACCGGGGAGCTGTTTTTT

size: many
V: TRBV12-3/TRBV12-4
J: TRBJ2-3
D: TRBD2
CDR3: CASSSPSGGNTDTQYF
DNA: TGTGCCAGCAGTTCTCCTAGCGGGGGGAACACAGATACGCAGTATTTT

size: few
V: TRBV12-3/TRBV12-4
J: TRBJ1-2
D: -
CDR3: CASSFTVDGYTF
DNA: TGTGCCAGCAGCTTTACGGTAGATGGCTACACCTTC

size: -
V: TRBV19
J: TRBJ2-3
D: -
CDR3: CASSIALVDTQYF
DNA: TGTGCCAGTAGTATAGCATTGGTAGATACGCAGTATTTT

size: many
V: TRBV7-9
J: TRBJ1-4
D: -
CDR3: CASSLVEQPLNEKLFF
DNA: TGTGCCAGCAGCTTAGTGGAACAGCCTTTAAATGAAAAACTGTTTTTT